Shown below are 4 T cell receptor beta chains from a single sample sequenced in a study of cytomegalovirus exposure and HLA in healthy donors. The PCR made use of 60 Vbeta and 13 Jbeta primers. Data came from immunoSEQ multiplex PCR; TCRdb stores just in-frame clones and leaves some out. The data contain over 150,000 clones, roughly four fifths of them singletons. Material: PBMCs. The receptors come from a man aged 35 to 55 in good health and CMV-seronegative.

The genes are TRBV30 and TRBJ2-3; D remains unclear. The CDR3 is 14 amino acids. Germline assignment: CDR1 GTSNPN and CDR2 SVGIG (reference sequence). Trimming shortened V by 0 bases and J by 6 bases, and 13 bases separated the two germline ends. The CDR3 nucleotides are TGTGCCTGGAGTGTACAATCAGGATTTGATACGCAGTATTTT. Encoded protein: CAWSVQSGFDTQYF.

In its sample, this clone was seen a few times. This rearrangement joins TRBV5-1 to TRBJ1-1; D ambiguous. Germline V lookup: CDR1 SGHRS, CDR2 YFSETQ. Between the trimmed V and J ends, which lost 5 bases and 8 bases, there was a span of 10 bases. This CDR3 has 11 amino acids. The CDR3 DNA reads as TGCGCCAGCAGGGGAGGCATAGAAGCTTTCTTT. It codes for CASRGGIEAFF.

The chain is built from TRBV18 and TRBJ1-2; TRBD1 matches 8 bases. The CDR3 loop spans 14 amino acids. CDR1 is KGHSH, CDR2 LQKENI, per germline. The trim removed 2 bases at V and 8 bases at J, leaving 7 bases unmatched. The CDR3 coding sequence is TGTGCCAGCTCACCAGGAGCAGGGGGCGGAGGCTACACCTTC. Its translation: CASSPGAGGGGYTF. Full variable domain (outside the CDR3, taken from reference TRBV18 and TRBJ1-2): NAGVMQNPRHLVRRRGQEARLRCSPMKGHSHVYWYRQLPEEGLKFMVYLQKENIIDESGMPKERFSAEFPKEGPSILRIQQVVRGDSAAYFCASSPGAGGGGYTFGSGTRLTVV.

CDR3 nucleotides: TGTGCCGCCAATGTACGGGGGGGTGGCTACACCTTC. Protein: CAANVRGGGYTF. The chain is built from TRBV6-5 and TRBJ1-2, with D perhaps matching TRBD1 (5 bases). The CDR3 runs to 12 residues. Germline CDR1 and CDR2: MNHEY and SVGAGI. With 11 bases removed from V and 7 bases from J, the gap between germline ends came to 17 bases.